Sequencing of this T cell receptor beta chain was carried out in a study of OX40 agonist ivuxolimab in advanced cancers. Study information: Patients were dosed intravenously with ivuxolimab at 0.01 to 10 mg/kg every 2 weeks.

Peripheral blood came from all dose cohorts at three timepoints. Method: immunoSEQ multiplex PCR; TCRdb's copy keeps in-frame clones and lacks some. This table holds 60,000 or so clones, around 93% found once. Notes on this clone: What it recognizes is unknown.

Regarding the study as a whole: Researchers report that CD8+ T cells had, on average, more expanded clones than CD4+. Some nonresponders also had low normalized T-cell clonal expansion.

CDR1 and CDR2 from the germline V gene are MNHEY and SMNVEV (reference sequence). The CDR3 loop spans 15 amino acids. Germline trimming cut 3 bases from V and 6 bases from J; bases unmatched to any gene: 8. This sequence joins TRBV27 and TRBJ2-7; 10 nucleotides line up with TRBD2. The receptor was isolated from an adult with an advanced solid tumor such as melanoma, head and neck, liver or kidney cancer. The sequences come from CD4+ or CD8+ T cells sorted from blood, collected in a trial of the OX40 agonist ivuxolimab. CDR3 DNA: TGTGCCAGCAGTTTGGCTAGCGGGAGTCCACCCGAGCAGTACTTC. Translation: CASSLASGSPPEQYF.